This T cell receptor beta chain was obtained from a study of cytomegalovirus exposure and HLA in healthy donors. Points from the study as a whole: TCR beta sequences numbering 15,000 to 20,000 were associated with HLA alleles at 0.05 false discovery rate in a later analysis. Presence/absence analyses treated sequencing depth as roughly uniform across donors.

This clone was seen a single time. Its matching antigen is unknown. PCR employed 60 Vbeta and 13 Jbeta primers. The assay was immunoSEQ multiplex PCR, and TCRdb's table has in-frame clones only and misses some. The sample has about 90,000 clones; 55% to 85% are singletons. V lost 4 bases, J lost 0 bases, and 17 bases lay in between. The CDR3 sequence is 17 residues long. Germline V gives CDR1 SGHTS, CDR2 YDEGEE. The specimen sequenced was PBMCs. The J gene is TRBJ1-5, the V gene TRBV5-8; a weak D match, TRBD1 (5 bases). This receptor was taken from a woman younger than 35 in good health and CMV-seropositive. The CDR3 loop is CASSLPTAYYSNQPQHF. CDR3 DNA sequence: TGTGCCAGCAGCCTTCCGACAGCTTACTATAGCAATCAGCCCCAGCATTTT.